Each of the 10 T cell receptor beta chains below was sequenced from the same sample in a study of shared clonotypes between healthy human individuals. Some clones are missing from TCRdb's copy, which holds only in-frame ones; the method was immunoSEQ multiplex PCR. The sample records about 1 million clones, approximately 76% being singletons. Input material: memory CD4+ T cells sorted from blood. Subset specified: CD45RA-negative fraction. The receptors were gathered from a man aged 18 to 29 in good health.

This clone was seen only a few times. The chain uses TRBV6-1 and TRBJ2-7, with TRBD2 as a possible D gene (5 bases). The V end lost 2 bases, the J end lost 2 bases, and 10 bases lay between the germline ends. CDR3 length: 14 amino acids. Germline V gene sequence: CDR1 MNHNS, CDR2 SASEGT. The CDR3 DNA reads as TGTGCCAGCAGTGAAAGCGGCACACCCTACGAGCAGTACTTC. It specifies CASSESGTPYEQYF.

CDR3 sequence reads: CASRVGEAGGFPQYF. The CDR3 coding sequence is TGTGCCAGCAGAGTCGGTGAGGCGGGAGGGTTCCCCCAGTACTTC. V is TRBV2 and J is TRBJ2-5; 9 bases map to TRBD2. The CDR3 consists of 15 residues. Germline values: CDR1 SNHLY, CDR2 FYNNEI. J gave up 9 bases and V 6 bases, and 14 bases lay outside the gene matches.

Details on this clone: Within the sample, other DNA sequences also encode this same CDR3. The rearrangement joins TRBV27 to TRBJ1-6, with D perhaps matching TRBD1 (6 bases). Germline V gene lookup returns CDR1 MNHEY and CDR2 SMNVEV (reference sequence). The CDR3 totals 14 residues. V was pared by 4 bases and J by 10 bases, with 14 bases between. This chain's CDR3 is CASSSTGLGSPLHF. As DNA, the CDR3 is TGTGCCAGCAGTTCCACAGGGTTAGGATCACCCCTCCACTTT.

The chain is built from TRBV4-1 and TRBJ1-2; 9 bases align to TRBD1. The ends lost 4 bases at V and 3 bases at J; junction bases unmatched: 3. The CDR3 contains 14 residues. Germline CDR1 MGHRA, CDR2 YSYEKL. The CDR3 nucleotides are TGCGCCAGCAGCCCACGACAGGGGGACTATGGCTACACCTTC. Encoded protein: CASSPRQGDYGYTF.

This clone has only one observation. The chain employs TRBV11-2 and TRBJ1-4, with D possibly TRBD1 on 6 matching bases. Trimming took 5 bases from V and 7 from J, leaving 17 bases between them. This CDR3 is built from 15 residues. CDR1 is SGHAT and CDR2 is FQNNGV in the germline V gene. This chain's CDR3 is CASSPTGTRGEKLFF. CDR3 sequence (DNA): TGTGCCAGCAGCCCTACAGGGACTCGGGGTGAAAAACTGTTTTTT.

The chain recombines TRBV7-2 with TRBJ1-6; no reliable D call. Trimming left V 2 bases short and J 7 bases short, with 6 bases between. CDR1 is SGHTA, CDR2 FQGNSA, per germline. This CDR3 is 13 amino acids long. The CDR3 sequence: CASSLRGNSPLHF. The DNA for the CDR3 is TGTGCCAGCAGCTTAAGAGGGAATTCACCCCTCCACTTT.

This chain connects TRBV10-3 to TRBJ1-1, with D possibly matching TRBD1 (5 bases). This CDR3 contains 15 residues. Germline V gene lookup returns CDR1 ENHRY and CDR2 SYGVKD. Trimming took off 2 bases at V and 0 bases at J, with 10 bases between the two ends. The DNA for the CDR3 is TGTGCCATCAGTGAGGTGGGGGAATTGAACACTGAAGCTTTCTTT. Translating it yields CAISEVGELNTEAFF.

The chain has TRBV5-1 and TRBJ1-2, with 9 bases identical to TRBD1. Losses at the gene ends were 0 bases for V and 5 bases for J; bases not matched to a gene: 5. The V gene's germline CDR1 is SGHRS and CDR2 YFSETQ. CDR3 length: 15 residues. The CDR3 bases are TGCGCCAGCAGCTTGGCCCCGGGACAGGGTTATGGCTACACCTTC. The encoded protein is CASSLAPGQGYGYTF. The full variable domain, completed using reference TRBV5-1 and TRBJ1-2, is KAGVTQTPRYLIKTRGQQVTLSCSPISGHRSVSWYQQTPGQGLQFLFEYFSETQRNKGNFPGRFSGRQFSNSRSEMNVSTLELGDSALYLCASSLAPGQGYGYTFGSGTRLTVV.

This clone has only one observation. The V call is TRBV10-3, the J call TRBJ1-2; D is uncertain. V was cut by 4 bases and J by 0 bases, with 15 bases left in between. Germline V gene sequence: CDR1 ENHRY, CDR2 SYGVKD. This CDR3 has 16 residues. The CDR3 sequence: CAISGGGPSSNYGYTF. Written as DNA, the CDR3 is TGTGCCATCAGTGGAGGAGGGCCCAGTTCTAACTATGGCTACACCTTC.

The V gene is TRBV18, the J gene TRBJ2-7, with D perhaps matching TRBD2 (5 bases). The germline V gene has CDR1 KGHSH and CDR2 LQKENI. This CDR3 spans 14 amino acids. Trimming shortened V by 2 bases and J by 4 bases, and 12 bases separated the two germline ends. The CDR3 sequence: CASSPGSPLYEQYF. As DNA, the CDR3 is TGTGCCAGCTCACCAGGGAGCCCCCTATACGAGCAGTACTTC.